This T cell receptor beta chain was sequenced during a study of CD8+CD57+ T cells in acquired aplastic anemia. Overall study: The DNA of sorted CD4+ and CD8+ cells averaged roughly 3.2 ug. Study-wide findings and caveats: Overlap between patients and controls comprised 25 to 30 CD8+ CDR3 sequences. Patients and controls were not found to differ significantly in CD8+ Simpson's diversity.

Of note for this clonotype: The antigen is undetermined.

The CDR3 consists of 16 residues. Germline V gene lookup returns CDR1 MGHDK and CDR2 SYGVNS. V was clipped by 1 base and J by 0 bases, with 10 bases between them. The authors sequenced patients whose flow cytometry had shown CD8+CD57+ cell expansion. Researchers used genomic DNA as the template to profile TCR beta VDJ and CDR3. TCRdb processed the reads anew with MiXCR; each CDR3 protein has one entry. Here the sample spans 170,000 or so distinct CDR3 sequences, 63% being singletons. The TCR was taken from a human donor with aplastic anemia. V and J are TRBV25-1 and TRBJ2-1; D not resolved. Sample: sorted CD4+, CD8+, or CD8+CD57+ T cells (not recorded which) from PBMCs. The CDR3 loop is CASSEFVADSYNEQFF. For the CDR3, the DNA is TGTGCCAGCAGTGAATTCGTGGCAGACTCCTACAATGAGCAGTTCTTC. The whole variable domain, remainder taken from reference TRBV25-1 and TRBJ2-1, is EADIYQTPRYLVIGTGKKITLECSQTMGHDKMYWYQQDPGMELHLIHYSYGVNSTEKGDLSSESTVSRIRTEHFPLTLESARPSHTSQYLCASSEFVADSYNEQFFGPGTRLTVL.